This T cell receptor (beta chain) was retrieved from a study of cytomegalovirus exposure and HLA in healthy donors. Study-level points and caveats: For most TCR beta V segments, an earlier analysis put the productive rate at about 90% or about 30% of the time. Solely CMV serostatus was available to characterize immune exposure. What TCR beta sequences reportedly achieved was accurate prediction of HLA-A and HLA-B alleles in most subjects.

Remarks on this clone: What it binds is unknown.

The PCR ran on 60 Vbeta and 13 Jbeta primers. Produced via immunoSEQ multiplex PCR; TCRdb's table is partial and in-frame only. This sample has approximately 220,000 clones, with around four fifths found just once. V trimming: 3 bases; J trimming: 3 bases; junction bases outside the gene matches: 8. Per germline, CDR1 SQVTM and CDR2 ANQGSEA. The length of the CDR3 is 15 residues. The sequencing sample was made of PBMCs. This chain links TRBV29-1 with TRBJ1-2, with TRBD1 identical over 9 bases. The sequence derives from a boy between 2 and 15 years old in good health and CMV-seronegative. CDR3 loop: CSVEFGQGRYYGYTF. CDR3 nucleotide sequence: TGCAGCGTTGAGTTCGGACAGGGGCGATACTATGGCTACACCTTC. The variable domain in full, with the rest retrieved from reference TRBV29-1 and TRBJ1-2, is SAVISQKPSRDICQRGTSLTIQCQVDSQVTMMFWYRQQPGQSLTLIATANQGSEATYESGFVIDKFPISRPNLTFSTLTVSNMSPEDSSIYLCSVEFGQGRYYGYTFGSGTRLTVV.